This T cell receptor (beta chain) was sequenced for a study of blood T cell repertoires in COVID-19. The assay was immunoSEQ multiplex PCR, and TCRdb's table has in-frame clones only and misses some. The repertoire consists of 150,000 or so clones, with around 82% occurring once and the leading ten covering roughly 15%. The CDR3 contains 13 residues. V was clipped by 3 bases and J by 5 bases; unmatched bases: 4. The V gene's germline CDR1 is SGHNT and CDR2 YYREEE (reference sequence). This sequence originates from a human donor with acute or convalescent COVID-19. The donor label of this sample is uncertain. The sequenced material came from peripheral blood. The chain employs TRBV5-4 and TRBJ1-2, with 7 bases fitting TRBD1. CDR3 loop: CASSSGTEYGYTF. The CDR3 coding sequence is TGTGCCAGCAGCTCCGGGACAGAATATGGCTACACCTTC.